A single sample gave rise to the 18 T cell receptor beta chains below, sequenced in a study of T-cell reconstitution after alpha-beta-depleted transplantation in children. TCRbeta library preparation incorporated unique molecular identifiers. A single record per CDR3 protein comes from TCRdb applying MiXCR to the PCR reads. Of 90,000 to 100,000 distinct CDR3 sequences listed, over 9% were seen once; the top ten hold around 13%. Sample: PBMCs from the stem cell graft donor, taken from the stem cell graft. Receptors originate from a human donor who donated a stem cell graft to a child with inherited bone marrow failure.

In this sample, this clonotype turned up many times. The chain has TRBV12-3 or TRBV12-4 and TRBJ2-1, with D perhaps TRBD2 (6 bases). With 3 bases removed from V and 6 bases from J, the gap between germline ends came to 12 bases. There are 14 residues in the CDR3. CDR3 sequence (DNA): TGTGCCAGCAGTTTTCGGGCGCGGGGCAATGAGCAGTTCTTC. Protein sequence: CASSFRARGNEQFF.

This clonotype appeared many times. The rearrangement uses TRBV12-3 or TRBV12-4 and TRBJ1-1; 9 bases align to TRBD1. V was clipped by 3 bases and J by 3 bases; unmatched bases: 5. The CDR3 length is 15 residues. In DNA, the CDR3 is TGTGCCAGCAGTTTGTGGGACAGGGAGGACACTGAAGCTTTCTTT. Protein product: CASSLWDREDTEAFF.

This clonotype showed up many times. This chain connects TRBV9 to TRBJ2-7; a possible D gene is TRBD2 (6 bases). The CDR3 sequence is 15 residues long. Trimming stripped 3 bases from V and 2 bases from J, with 15 bases between. Germline CDR1 SGDLS, CDR2 YYNGEE. CDR3 nucleotides: TGTGCCAGCAGCGAGAGAGGGACGGGGGCCTACGAGCAGTACTTC. Translated: CASSERGTGAYEQYF.

This clonotype came up a few times. The chain links TRBV29-1 to TRBJ1-1; D gene unclear. Trimming cost V 1 base and J 0 bases, with 12 bases left between them. The CDR3 runs to 15 residues. Germline V gives CDR1 SQVTM, CDR2 ANQGSEA. Written as DNA, the CDR3 is TGCAGCGTTGAAGGTGGGTGGGCTATGAACACTGAAGCTTTCTTT. It yields the protein CSVEGGWAMNTEAFF.

Many counts were recorded for this clonotype. The chain combines TRBV12-3 or TRBV12-4 with TRBJ2-7, with D maybe TRBD2 (5 bases). With 2 bases removed from V and 2 bases from J, the gap between germline ends came to 10 bases. The CDR3 is 14 amino acids. In DNA, the CDR3 is TGTGCCAGCAGTTTAAGCGGAGCGACCTACGAGCAGTACTTC. Encoded protein: CASSLSGATYEQYF.

For this clonotype: With a much larger clone just one base away, this may be a read error. The rearrangement joins TRBV6-4 to TRBJ1-1; D is possibly TRBD1 (5 bases). The CDR3 runs to 17 residues. CDR1 is MRHNA and CDR2 is SNTAGT in the germline V gene. Trimming pared 11 bases from V and 0 bases from J, leaving 25 bases between. Here the CDR3 reads CACSGTTDWPVNTEAFF. CDR3 DNA: TGTGCCTGCTCCGGGACCACTGATTGGCCCGTGAACACTGAAGCTTTCTTT.

There are a few counts of this clonotype. The rearrangement links TRBV6-1 to TRBJ2-3; D might be TRBD1 (6 bases). CDR1 is MNHNS, CDR2 SASEGT, per germline. CDR3 size: 13 residues. V dropped 6 bases and J dropped 3 bases, with 10 bases sitting between them. The chain's CDR3 is CASSTGITDTQYF. Written as DNA, the CDR3 is TGTGCCAGCAGCACAGGGATTACAGATACGCAGTATTTT.

This clonotype was counted at least ten times. The chain has TRBV7-9 and TRBJ2-5; 11 bases are a match to TRBD2. J was trimmed by 4 bases and V by 5 bases; bases with no gene match: 6. The length of the CDR3 is 15 residues. CDR1 is SEHNR, CDR2 FQNEAQ, per germline (reference sequence). The CDR3 region is CASSPTSGIRETQYF. The CDR3 DNA reads TGTGCCAGCAGCCCGACTAGCGGGATCCGAGAGACCCAGTACTTC.

This clonotype was observed at least ten times. Here the CDR3 DNA reads TGTGCCAGCAGCGTAGAGACAGATGGAAAACTGTTTTTT. Encoded protein: CASSVETDGKLFF. The rearrangement uses TRBV9 and TRBJ1-4; maybe TRBD1 (5 bases). CDR1 is SGDLS, CDR2 YYNGEE, per germline. This CDR3 region has 13 residues. V was clipped by 0 bases and J by 10 bases, with 10 bases between them.

This clonotype showed up many times. V is TRBV7-2 and J is TRBJ2-5; D uncertain. Looked up from germline, CDR1 is SGHTA and CDR2 is FQGNSA. Trimming cost V 2 bases and J 1 base, with 5 bases left between them. This CDR3 has 13 amino acids. The CDR3 DNA reads as TGTGCCAGCAGCTTATGGAGCCAAGAGACCCAGTACTTC. Its protein product is CASSLWSQETQYF.

The V gene is TRBV12-3 or TRBV12-4, the J gene TRBJ1-5; D remains unclear. V was clipped by 6 bases and J by 9 bases, with 12 bases between them. CDR3 length: 12 residues. CDR3 sequence: CASSSTASPQHF. CDR3 nucleotide sequence: TGTGCCAGCAGCTCAACAGCCTCGCCCCAGCATTTT.

At least ten counts were recorded for this clonotype. The gene calls are TRBV5-5 and TRBJ2-2; a possible D gene is TRBD1 (6 bases). Per germline, CDR1 SGHKS and CDR2 YYEKEE (reference sequence). This CDR3 comprises 15 residues. Trimming stripped 5 bases from V and 3 bases from J, with 14 bases between. The CDR3 region has the DNA TGTGCCAGCAGGTTCAGGGGTACGGACACCGGGGAGCTGTTTTTT. Residues: CASRFRGTDTGELFF.

This clonotype has a count of ten or more. This chain joins TRBV5-1 and TRBJ1-1; 7 nucleotides agree with TRBD1. V was clipped by 2 bases and J by 1 base; unmatched bases: 2. The germline gives CDR1 SGHRS, CDR2 YFSETQ. CDR3 length: 14 amino acids. In DNA form, the CDR3 reads TGCGCCAGCAGCTTCGGGACAGAGAACACTGAAGCTTTCTTT. Amino acid sequence: CASSFGTENTEAFF.

The rearrangement links TRBV6-5 to TRBJ2-5, with TRBD1 as a possible D gene (7 bases). The CDR3 loop spans 16 amino acids. Trimming took off 2 bases at V and 1 base at J, with 14 bases between the two ends. The germline gives CDR1 MNHEY, CDR2 SVGAGI. In DNA, the CDR3 is TGTGCCAGCAGTTACGGGTCAGGGGGGATCCAAGAGACCCAGTACTTC. Its translation: CASSYGSGGIQETQYF.

The table lists this clonotype with many counts. The rearrangement links TRBV7-2 to TRBJ2-1; unclear D gene. The CDR3 extends over 15 amino acids. Trimming took off 1 base at V and 1 base at J, with 8 bases between the two ends. Germline CDR1 is SGHTA and CDR2 is FQGNSA. CDR3 sequence (DNA): TGTGCCAGCAGCTTAGTCCTACCTTCCTACAATGAGCAGTTCTTC. It yields the protein CASSLVLPSYNEQFF.

This clonotype was seen many times. This rearrangement joins TRBV7-2 to TRBJ2-1; D gene uncertain. The V gene's germline CDR1 is SGHTA and CDR2 FQGNSA. The V end lost 4 bases, the J end lost 0 bases, and 10 bases lay between the germline ends. The CDR3 runs to 15 residues. CDR3 in DNA: TGTGCCAGCAGCTCCGCCAGCTCCTCCTACAATGAGCAGTTCTTC. This encodes CASSSASSSYNEQFF.

This clonotype was found many times. The V call is TRBV11-1, the J call TRBJ2-5; TRBD1 matches at 7 bases. The V gene end was trimmed by 10 bases and the J gene end by 5 bases; junction bases not matched to a gene: 7. Germline-derived CDR1 and CDR2 are SGHAT and FQDESV (reference sequence). The CDR3 consists of 12 residues. CDR3 bases: TGTGCCAACGACAGGGCTGAGGAGACCCAGTACTTC. Protein product: CANDRAEETQYF.

This clonotype occurred many times. The V call is TRBV7-9, the J call TRBJ2-3, with a weak D call TRBD2 (5 bases). Trimming shortened V by 2 bases and J by 2 bases, and 14 bases separated the two germline ends. In germline, CDR1 is SEHNR, CDR2 FQNEAQ (reference sequence). The CDR3 is made up of 16 amino acids. The CDR3 spells CASSLNSGLSTDTQYF. The CDR3 nucleotides are TGTGCCAGCAGCTTAAACAGCGGTCTATCCACAGATACGCAGTATTTT.